This T cell receptor beta chain was captured in a study of cytomegalovirus exposure and HLA in healthy donors. V shed 5 bases, J shed 5 bases, and the junction held 8 bases outside the gene matches. The CDR3 has 14 residues. Looked up from germline, CDR1 is LNHDA and CDR2 is SQIVND (reference sequence). Concerning this clone itself: Its antigen is unidentified.

Study findings and constraints: Later findings reportedly placed an Asian-associated ancestry cluster below the roughly 690-donor mean for N-insertions. Overall, 164 TCR beta chains were annotated as cytomegalovirus-associated.

The PCR made use of 60 Vbeta and 13 Jbeta primers. Clones were sequenced by immunoSEQ multiplex PCR, and TCRdb holds only the in-frame ones, with some missing. The sample gives more than 150,000 clones, approximately 84% of which show up once; about 3.1% is in the top ten. The TCR originated in a woman between 50 and 59 years old in good health and CMV-seropositive. Sequences were obtained from PBMCs. This chain links TRBV19 with TRBJ2-5, with TRBD2 identical over 7 bases. The chain's CDR3 is CASSRAPGRETQYF. In DNA form, the CDR3 reads TGTGCCAGTAGTCGGGCTCCCGGGAGGGAGACCCAGTACTTC.